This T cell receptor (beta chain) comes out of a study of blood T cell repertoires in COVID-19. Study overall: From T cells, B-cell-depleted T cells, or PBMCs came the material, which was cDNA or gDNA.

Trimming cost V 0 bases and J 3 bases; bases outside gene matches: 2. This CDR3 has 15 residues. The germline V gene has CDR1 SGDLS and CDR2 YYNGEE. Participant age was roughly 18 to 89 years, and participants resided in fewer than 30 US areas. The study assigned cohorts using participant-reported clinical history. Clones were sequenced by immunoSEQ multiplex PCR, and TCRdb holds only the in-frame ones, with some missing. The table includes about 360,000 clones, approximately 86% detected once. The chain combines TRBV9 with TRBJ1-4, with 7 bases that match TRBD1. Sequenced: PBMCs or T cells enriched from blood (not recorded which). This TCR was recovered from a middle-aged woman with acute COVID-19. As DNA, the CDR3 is TGTGCCAGCAGCGTAGGAGGGACAGCTAATGAAAAACTGTTTTTT. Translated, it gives CASSVGGTANEKLFF.